Shown below are 22 T cell receptor beta chains from a single sample sequenced in a study of cytomegalovirus exposure and HLA in healthy donors. The PCR was carried out with 60 Vbeta primers and 13 Jbeta primers. Clones were sequenced by immunoSEQ multiplex PCR, and TCRdb holds only the in-frame ones, with some missing. The data contain 160,000 or so clones, 75% to 85% of them seen just once; the ten biggest clones take up under 6.5%. Sequencing input: PBMCs. The source of these receptors is a man between 50 and 59 years old in good health and CMV-seropositive.

Concerning this clone itself: The sample contains more than one DNA sequence encoding this CDR3. The rearrangement uses TRBV18 and TRBJ1-2; possible D gene TRBD1, 6 bases. CDR1 is KGHSH and CDR2 is LQKENI in the germline V gene. The CDR3 length is 13 residues. V was shortened by 4 bases and J by 3 bases, with 9 bases between the two germline ends. The CDR3 DNA sequence: TGTGCCAGCTCACAGACAGGCGACTATGGCTACACCTTC. The encoded protein is CASSQTGDYGYTF.

This clone was counted once. This chain uses TRBV25-1 with TRBJ1-1, with TRBD1 matching 8 bases. This CDR3 spans 15 amino acids. CDR1 and CDR2 (germline): MGHDK, SYGVNS. The V gene end was trimmed by 6 bases and the J gene end by 5 bases; junction bases not matched to a gene: 11. The CDR3 bases are TGTGCCAGCAGCGACGGGCAGGGGGCTAGGACTGAAGCTTTCTTT. It encodes CASSDGQGARTEAFF.

The J gene is TRBJ2-7, the V gene TRBV28; TRBD2 aligns across 9 bases. V was clipped by 4 bases and J by 7 bases; unmatched bases: 14. The CDR3 has 16 residues. Germline CDR1 reads MDHEN; CDR2 reads SYDVKM. CDR3 nucleotide sequence: TGTGCCAGCAGTTATCTGGGGGCGGGGGGGTCTAAAGAGCAGTACTTC. This encodes CASSYLGAGGSKEQYF. The variable domain in full, completed from reference TRBV28 and TRBJ2-7, reads DVKVTQSSRYLVKRTGEKVFLECVQDMDHENMFWYRQDPGLGLRLIYFSYDVKMKEKGDIPEGYSVSREKKERFSLILESASTNQTSMYLCASSYLGAGGSKEQYFGPGTRLTVT.

The rearrangement uses TRBV6-6 and TRBJ1-2; D is unclear. From germline, CDR1 is MNHNY and CDR2 SVGAGI (reference sequence). Trimming stripped 5 bases from V and 8 bases from J, with 12 bases between. CDR3 length equals 12 residues. This chain's CDR3 is CASSPSLEGYTF. The CDR3 DNA is TGTGCCAGCAGTCCTTCTTTAGAAGGCTACACCTTC.

The chain is built from TRBV27 and TRBJ2-1; D is perhaps TRBD2 (6 bases). The CDR3 covers 13 residues. CDR1 and CDR2 from the germline V gene are MNHEY and SMNVEV (reference sequence). The V end lost 2 bases, the J end lost 9 bases, and 11 bases lay between the germline ends. The CDR3 region is CASSLRGNGEQFF. CDR3 DNA: TGTGCCAGCAGTTTACGGGGGAACGGTGAGCAGTTCTTC.

V usage is TRBV13 and J usage is TRBJ2-7, with TRBD2 matching 11 bases. The CDR3 spans 15 residues. With 6 bases clipped from V and 2 bases from J, the junction kept 6 bases outside the gene matches. Germline CDR1 is PRHDT and CDR2 is FYEKMQ (reference sequence). The CDR3 DNA follows: TGTGCCAGCAGTTTGGCGACTAGCGGGACCTACGAGCAGTACGTC. It translates to CASSLATSGTYEQYV.

The genes are TRBV6-5 and TRBJ2-1; D not resolved. V was shortened by 4 bases and J by 1 base, with 8 bases between the two germline ends. The CDR3 is 14 residues long. Germline V gives CDR1 MNHEY, CDR2 SVGAGI. For the CDR3, the DNA is TGTGCCAGCAGTTCTGGGCCTTCCTACAATGAGCAGTTCTTC. It yields the protein CASSSGPSYNEQFF.

The chain has TRBV18 and TRBJ2-7; D perhaps matches TRBD1 (5 bases). This CDR3 comprises 16 residues. Trimming pared 3 bases from V and 4 bases from J, leaving 19 bases between. Germline CDR1 reads KGHSH; CDR2 reads LQKENI. The chain's CDR3 is CASSPTLQAHKYEQYF. The CDR3 DNA reads as TGTGCCAGCTCACCGACTCTACAGGCCCACAAATACGAGCAGTACTTC.

The V gene is TRBV2, the J gene TRBJ1-6; 9 bases agree with TRBD1. J gave up 6 bases and V 6 bases, and 6 bases lay outside the gene matches. This CDR3 contains 15 residues. Germline CDR1 SNHLY, CDR2 FYNNEI. CDR3 protein: CASRAQGALNSPLHF. The CDR3 DNA follows: TGTGCCAGCAGAGCACAGGGGGCGCTTAATTCACCCCTCCACTTT. Together with reference TRBV2 and TRBJ1-6, the CDR3 gives the full variable domain: EPEVTQTPSHQVTQMGQEVILRCVPISNHLYFYWYRQILGQKVEFLVSFYNNEISEKSEIFDDQFSVERPDGSNFTLKIRSTKLEDSAMYFCASRAQGALNSPLHFGNGTRLTVT.

The rearrangement uses TRBV4-1 and TRBJ1-1; D gene uncertain. With 1 base removed from V and 10 bases from J, the gap between germline ends came to 19 bases. Germline assignment: CDR1 MGHRA and CDR2 YSYEKL. This CDR3 comprises 15 residues. The CDR3 is CASSQVSFPAGVAFF. The DNA of the CDR3 is TGCGCCAGCAGCCAAGTCAGCTTCCCGGCAGGTGTAGCTTTCTTT.

The chain combines TRBV11-2 with TRBJ2-5; D may be TRBD1 (5 bases). V was trimmed by 5 bases and J by 5 bases, leaving 12 bases between them. The CDR3 loop spans 13 amino acids. The germline gives CDR1 SGHAT, CDR2 FQNNGV. The CDR3 sequence: CASSQGSGETQYF. The CDR3 DNA is TGTGCCAGCAGCCAGGGATCGGGCGAGACCCAGTACTTC.

This clone was recorded only once. This chain uses TRBV5-5 with TRBJ2-7; 8 positions match TRBD1. Germline values: CDR1 SGHKS, CDR2 YYEKEE (reference sequence). This CDR3 comprises 17 residues. V was pared by 1 base and J by 4 bases, with 13 bases of the junction left unmatched. In DNA form, the CDR3 reads TGTGCCAGCAGCTTGAGGGGGACAGGTCTTGGGGTATACGAGCAGTACTTC. This codes for CASSLRGTGLGVYEQYF.

This clone was observed a single time. The chain combines TRBV6-1 with TRBJ2-1; 7 bases map to TRBD1. The CDR3 is made up of 13 amino acids. The V gene end was trimmed by 1 base and the J gene end by 15 bases; junction bases not matched to a gene: 9. Germline CDR1 reads MNHNS; CDR2 reads SASEGT. Here the CDR3 reads CASSEGSGTARFF. The CDR3, as DNA: TGTGCCAGCAGTGAAGGATCTGGGACAGCGAGGTTCTTC.

CDR3 DNA: TGTGCCAGCAGCCTAGGCGGGAGGGCAGGCCATCAAGAGACCCAGTACTTC. Protein sequence: CASSLGGRAGHQETQYF. This rearrangement joins TRBV7-9 to TRBJ2-5; 9 bases match TRBD2. The V gene's germline CDR1 is SEHNR and CDR2 FQNEAQ (reference sequence). Losses at the gene ends were 5 bases for V and 2 bases for J; bases not matched to a gene: 12. The length of the CDR3 is 17 residues. Based on the CDR3 plus reference TRBV7-9 and TRBJ2-5, the full variable domain is DTGVSQNPRHKITKRGQNVTFRCDPISEHNRLYWYRQTLGQGPEFLTYFQNEAQLEKSRLLSDRFSAERPKGSFSTLEIQRTEQGDSAMYLCASSLGGRAGHQETQYFGPGTRLLVL.

This chain links TRBV14 with TRBJ1-2; the D is unclear. V lost 0 bases, J lost 5 bases, and 7 bases lay in between. In germline, CDR1 is SGHDN, CDR2 FVKESK. CDR3 length: 13 residues. CDR3: CASSQDLQYGYTF. CDR3 nucleotide sequence: TGTGCCAGCAGCCAAGATCTGCAGTATGGCTACACCTTC.

V usage is TRBV7-9 and J usage is TRBJ1-2; unclear D gene. V was trimmed by 4 bases and J by 1 base, leaving 7 bases between them. Germline V gene lookup returns CDR1 SEHNR and CDR2 FQNEAQ (reference sequence). The CDR3 contains 13 residues. The CDR3 DNA is TGTGCCAGCAGCTCCCGCGGTAACTATGGCTACACCTTC. As protein: CASSSRGNYGYTF.

The V and J genes are TRBV9 and TRBJ2-3; D is uncertain. V lost 5 bases, J lost 8 bases, and 15 bases lay in between. CDR3 size: 13 residues. Germline-derived CDR1 and CDR2 are SGDLS and YYNGEE. In DNA, the CDR3 is TGTGCCAGCAGTGAGGCGGCGGCTGGTACGCAGTATTTT. Protein product: CASSEAAAGTQYF.

The chain couples TRBV6-1 to TRBJ2-1; TRBD2 might be the D (6 bases). Trimming left V 2 bases short and J 6 bases short, with 14 bases between. CDR1 and CDR2 from the germline V gene are MNHNS and SASEGT. The length of the CDR3 is 15 residues. CDR3 nucleotides: TGTGCCAGCAGTGAATGGGGCGGGATACTCAATGAGCAGTTCTTC. Protein sequence: CASSEWGGILNEQFF.

This clone was counted between two and nine times. V usage is TRBV7-9 and J usage is TRBJ2-7; D ambiguous. CDR1 and CDR2 (germline): SEHNR, FQNEAQ (reference sequence). This CDR3 has 14 residues. The V end lost 3 bases, the J end lost 5 bases, and 14 bases lay between the germline ends. CDR3 bases: TGTGCCAGCAGCTTCCTCGATAGTTCCCACGAGCAGTACTTC. As protein: CASSFLDSSHEQYF.

The V call is TRBV6-6, the J call TRBJ2-7; D possibly corresponds to TRBD2 (6 bases). There are 14 residues in the CDR3. The V gene lost 6 bases and the J gene lost 5 bases, with 17 bases spanning the gap. CDR1 is MNHNY and CDR2 is SVGAGI in the germline V gene (reference sequence). The CDR3 DNA follows: TGTGCCAGCAGGGTGCAGGGAGGAAAGGACGAGCAGTACTTC. Translated: CASRVQGGKDEQYF.

CDR3 in amino acids: CASSLAPARWATEQYF. Written as DNA, the CDR3 is TGTGCCAGCAGCTTAGCCCCAGCCCGTTGGGCTACCGAGCAGTACTTC. The chain recombines TRBV7-8 with TRBJ2-7, with D unclear. The CDR3 sequence is 16 residues long. Germline CDR1 and CDR2: SGHVS and FQNEAQ. V was trimmed by 0 bases and J by 6 bases, leaving 18 bases between them.

The chain couples TRBV6-5 to TRBJ2-5; the D gene is possibly TRBD2 (6 bases). The germline V gene encodes CDR1 MNHEY and CDR2 SVGAGI. The CDR3 totals 12 residues. The germline V and J ends were trimmed by 11 bases and 3 bases, with 13 bases remaining between them. This CDR3 reads CAGDGGKETQYF. The DNA of the CDR3 is TGTGCCGGGGACGGGGGAAAAGAGACCCAGTACTTC.